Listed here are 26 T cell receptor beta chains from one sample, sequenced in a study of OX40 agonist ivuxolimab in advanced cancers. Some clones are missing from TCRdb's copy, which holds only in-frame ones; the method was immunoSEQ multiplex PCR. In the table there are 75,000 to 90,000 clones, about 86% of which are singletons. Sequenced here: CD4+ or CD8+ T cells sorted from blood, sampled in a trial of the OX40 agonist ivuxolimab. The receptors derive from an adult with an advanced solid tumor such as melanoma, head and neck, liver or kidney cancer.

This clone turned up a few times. CDR3 in amino acids: CASRQVSYNEQFF. The CDR3 DNA reads TGCGCCAGCAGGCAGGTGTCCTACAATGAGCAGTTCTTC. V usage is TRBV10-2 and J usage is TRBJ2-1; no reliable D call. Germline assignment: CDR1 WSHSY and CDR2 SAAADI. CDR3 length: 13 amino acids. With 6 bases removed from V and 1 base from J, the gap between germline ends came to 7 bases.

CDR3 protein: CASSMYVSSSYEQYF. The CDR3 bases are TGTGCCAGTAGTATGTATGTCTCGAGCTCCTACGAGCAGTACTTC. The rearrangement joins TRBV19 to TRBJ2-5; no clear D. The J call may be wrong; the DNA end is better matched by TRBJ2-7. The length of the CDR3 is 15 residues. Germline V gene data show CDR1 as LNHDA and CDR2 as SQIVND (reference sequence).

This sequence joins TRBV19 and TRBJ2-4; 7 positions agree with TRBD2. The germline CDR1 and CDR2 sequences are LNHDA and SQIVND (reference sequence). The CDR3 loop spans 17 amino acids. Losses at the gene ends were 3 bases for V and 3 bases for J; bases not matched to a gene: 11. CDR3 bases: TGTGCCAGTAGTATCCTCTGGTCCGGGGGGAGCAAAAACATTCAGTACTTC. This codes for CASSILWSGGSKNIQYF.

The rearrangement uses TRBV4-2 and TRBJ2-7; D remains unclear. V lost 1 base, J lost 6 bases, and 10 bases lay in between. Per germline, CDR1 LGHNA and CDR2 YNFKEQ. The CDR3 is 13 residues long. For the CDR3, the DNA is TGTGCCAGCAGCCAAGGGGCGGTTCGCGAGCAGTACTTC. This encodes CASSQGAVREQYF.

The chain's CDR3 is CASSIGSGTDTQYF. The CDR3 coding sequence is TGTGCCAGTAGTATTGGTAGCGGCACAGATACGCAGTATTTT. The chain carries TRBV19 and TRBJ2-3; D perhaps matches TRBD2 (5 bases). There are 14 residues in the CDR3. The ends were cut back, 3 bases at V and 1 base at J, with 8 bases in the middle. Germline-derived CDR1 and CDR2 are LNHDA and SQIVND (reference sequence).

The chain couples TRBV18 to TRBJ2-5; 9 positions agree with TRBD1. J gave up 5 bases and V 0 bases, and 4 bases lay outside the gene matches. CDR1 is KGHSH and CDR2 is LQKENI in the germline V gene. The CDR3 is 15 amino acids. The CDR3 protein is CASSPPGQGFETQYF. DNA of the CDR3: TGTGCCAGCTCACCACCGGGACAGGGATTCGAGACCCAGTACTTC.

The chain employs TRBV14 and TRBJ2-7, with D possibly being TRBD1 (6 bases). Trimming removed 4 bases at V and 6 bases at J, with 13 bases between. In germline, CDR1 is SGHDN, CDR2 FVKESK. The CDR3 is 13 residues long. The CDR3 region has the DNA TGTGCCAGCAGCCCCAACAGGGCAGGCGAGCAGTACTTC. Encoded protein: CASSPNRAGEQYF.

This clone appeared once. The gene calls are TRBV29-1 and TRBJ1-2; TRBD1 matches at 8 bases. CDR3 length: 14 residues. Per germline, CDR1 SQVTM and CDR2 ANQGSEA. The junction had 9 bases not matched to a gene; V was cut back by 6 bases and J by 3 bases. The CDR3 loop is CSVSFRDRHYGYTF. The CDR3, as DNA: TGCAGCGTCTCCTTCCGGGACAGGCACTATGGCTACACCTTC.

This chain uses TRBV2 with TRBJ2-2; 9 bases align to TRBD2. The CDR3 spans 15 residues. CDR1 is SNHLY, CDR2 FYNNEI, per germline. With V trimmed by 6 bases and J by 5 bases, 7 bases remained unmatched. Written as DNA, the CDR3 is TGTGCCAGCAGCGACTTGAGCGGGGGGACCGGGGAGCTGTTTTTT. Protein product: CASSDLSGGTGELFF.

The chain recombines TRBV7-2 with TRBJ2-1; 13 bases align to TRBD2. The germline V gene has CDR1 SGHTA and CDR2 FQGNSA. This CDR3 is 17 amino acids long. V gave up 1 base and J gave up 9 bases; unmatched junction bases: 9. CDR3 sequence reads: CASSLDWTSGSKGEQFF. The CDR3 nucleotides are TGTGCCAGCAGCTTAGATTGGACTAGCGGGAGTAAGGGTGAGCAGTTCTTC. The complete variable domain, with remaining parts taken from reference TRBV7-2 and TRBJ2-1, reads GAGVSQSPSNKVTEKGKDVELRCDPISGHTALYWYRQSLGQGLEFLIYFQGNSAPDKSGLPSDRFSAERTGGSVSTLTIQRTQQEDSAVYLCASSLDWTSGSKGEQFFGPGTRLTVL.

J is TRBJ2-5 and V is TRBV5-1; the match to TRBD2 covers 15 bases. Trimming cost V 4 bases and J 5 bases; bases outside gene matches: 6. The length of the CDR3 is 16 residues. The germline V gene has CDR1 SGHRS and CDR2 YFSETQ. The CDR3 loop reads CASSRTSGGARETQYF. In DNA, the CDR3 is TGCGCCAGCAGCCGGACTAGCGGGGGGGCGCGGGAGACCCAGTACTTC.

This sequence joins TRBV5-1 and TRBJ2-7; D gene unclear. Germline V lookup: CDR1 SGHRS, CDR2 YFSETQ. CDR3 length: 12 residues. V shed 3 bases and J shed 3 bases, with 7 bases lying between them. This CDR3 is CASSSDGYEQYF. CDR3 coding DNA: TGCGCCAGCAGCTCGGACGGCTACGAGCAGTACTTC.

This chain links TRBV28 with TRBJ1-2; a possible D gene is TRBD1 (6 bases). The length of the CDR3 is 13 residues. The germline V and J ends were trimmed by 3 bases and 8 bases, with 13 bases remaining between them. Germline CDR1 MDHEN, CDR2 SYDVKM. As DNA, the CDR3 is TGTGCCAGCAGTTTTAATACAGGGAGGGGCTACACCTTC. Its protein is CASSFNTGRGYTF.

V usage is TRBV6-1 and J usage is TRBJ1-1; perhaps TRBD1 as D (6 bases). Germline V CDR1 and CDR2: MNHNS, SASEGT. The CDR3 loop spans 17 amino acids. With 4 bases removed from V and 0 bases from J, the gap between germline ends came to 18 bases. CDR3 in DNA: TGTGCCAGCAGTGGAGGGGGGAGGGGGGACATGAACACTGAAGCTTTCTTT. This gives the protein CASSGGGRGDMNTEAFF.

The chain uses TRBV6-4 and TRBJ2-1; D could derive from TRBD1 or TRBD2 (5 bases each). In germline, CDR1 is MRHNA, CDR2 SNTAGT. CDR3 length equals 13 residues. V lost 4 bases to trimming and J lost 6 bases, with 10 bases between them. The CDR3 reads CASSAAGGNEQFF. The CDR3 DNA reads TGTGCCAGCAGTGCGGCTGGGGGCAATGAGCAGTTCTTC.

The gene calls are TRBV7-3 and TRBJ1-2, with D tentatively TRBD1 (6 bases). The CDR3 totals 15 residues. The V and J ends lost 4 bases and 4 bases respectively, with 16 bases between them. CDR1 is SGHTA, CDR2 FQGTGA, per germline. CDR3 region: CASSSGTQAPYGYTF. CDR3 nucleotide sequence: TGTGCCAGCAGCTCCGGGACACAAGCACCCTATGGCTACACCTTC.

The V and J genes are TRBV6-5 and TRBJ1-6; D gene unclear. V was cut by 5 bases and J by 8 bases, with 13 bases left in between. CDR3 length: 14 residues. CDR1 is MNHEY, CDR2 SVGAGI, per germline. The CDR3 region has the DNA TGTGCCAGCAGTGAAAATCCCCTGGATTCACCCCTCCACTTT. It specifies CASSENPLDSPLHF.

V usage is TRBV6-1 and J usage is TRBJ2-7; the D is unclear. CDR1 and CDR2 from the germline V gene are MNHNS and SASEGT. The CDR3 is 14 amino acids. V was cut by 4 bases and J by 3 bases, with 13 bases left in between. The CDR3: CASSVSEGIYEQYF. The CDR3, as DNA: TGTGCCAGCAGTGTGTCGGAAGGAATCTACGAGCAGTACTTC.

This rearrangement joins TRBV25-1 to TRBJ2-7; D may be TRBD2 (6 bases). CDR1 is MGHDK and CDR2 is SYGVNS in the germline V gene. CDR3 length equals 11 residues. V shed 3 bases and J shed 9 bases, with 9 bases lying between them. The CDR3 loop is CASSDRESQYF. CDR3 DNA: TGTGCCAGCAGTGACCGGGAGTCGCAGTACTTC.

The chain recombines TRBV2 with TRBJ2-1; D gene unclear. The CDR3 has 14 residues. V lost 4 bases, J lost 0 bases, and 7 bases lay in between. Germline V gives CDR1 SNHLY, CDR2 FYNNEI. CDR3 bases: TGTGCCAGCAGTGGGGCGTTCTCCTACAATGAGCAGTTCTTC. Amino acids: CASSGAFSYNEQFF.

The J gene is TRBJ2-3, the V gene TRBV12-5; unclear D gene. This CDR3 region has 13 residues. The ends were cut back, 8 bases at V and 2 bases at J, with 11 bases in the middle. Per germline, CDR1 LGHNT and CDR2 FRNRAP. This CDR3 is CASCVGITDTQYF. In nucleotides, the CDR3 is TGTGCTAGTTGCGTCGGCATCACAGATACGCAGTATTTT.

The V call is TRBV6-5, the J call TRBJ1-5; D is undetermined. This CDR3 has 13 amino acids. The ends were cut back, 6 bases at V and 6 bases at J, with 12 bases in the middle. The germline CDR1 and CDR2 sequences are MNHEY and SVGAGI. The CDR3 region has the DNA TGTGCCAGCAGGTGGGAAGTAGGTCAGCCCCAGCATTTT. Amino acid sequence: CASRWEVGQPQHF.

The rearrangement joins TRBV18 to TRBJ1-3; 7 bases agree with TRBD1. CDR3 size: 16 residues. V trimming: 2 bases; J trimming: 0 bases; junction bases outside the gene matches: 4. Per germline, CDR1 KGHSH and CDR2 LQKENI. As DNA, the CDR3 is TGTGCCAGCTCACCAGGGGCAGGGGGCTCTGGAAACACCATATATTTT. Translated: CASSPGAGGSGNTIYF.

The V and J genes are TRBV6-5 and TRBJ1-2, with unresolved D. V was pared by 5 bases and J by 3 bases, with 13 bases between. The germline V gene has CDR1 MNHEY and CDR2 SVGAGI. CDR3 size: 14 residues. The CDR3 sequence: CASSRGREYYGYTF. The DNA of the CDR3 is TGTGCCAGCAGTCGAGGTAGAGAGTACTATGGCTACACCTTC.

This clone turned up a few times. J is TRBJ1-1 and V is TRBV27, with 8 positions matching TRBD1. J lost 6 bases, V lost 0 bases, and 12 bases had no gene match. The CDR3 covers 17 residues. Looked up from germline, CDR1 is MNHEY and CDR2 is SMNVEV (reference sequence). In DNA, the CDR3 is TGTGCCAGCAGTTTATCACCCCGGACAGGGCAATATCCTGAAGCTTTCTTT. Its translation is CASSLSPRTGQYPEAFF.

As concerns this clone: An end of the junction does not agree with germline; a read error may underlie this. The CDR3 bases are TGTGCTAGCAGCTTCCAGGAGAACACTGAAGCTTTCTTT. It codes for CASSFQENTEAFF. The genes are TRBV7-7 and TRBJ1-1; D gene unclear. The CDR3 sequence is 13 residues long. The germline V gene encodes CDR1 SSHAT and CDR2 FNYEAQ (reference sequence).